Listed below are T cell receptor beta chains from one sample, sequenced in a study of early T cells in non-severe SARS-CoV-2 infection. One entry per CDR3 protein results from TCRdb running MiXCR on the 5' RACE reads. Here the sample spans some 71,000 distinct CDR3 sequences, 10% to 15% being singletons. Specimen: whole blood. The receptors come from an adult who was a healthcare worker with PCR-confirmed SARS-CoV-2 infection or an uninfected control (not recorded which). The CDR3 runs from the conserved cysteine through the conserved F or W. A D gene is named only where the DNA matches it firmly. Size is stated for part of the rows, as once, few or many counts, or as a class when the clone is expanded.

DNA: TGCAGTGCCTCCTCATCGGGAGGGATGTACGGGGAGCAGTACTTC; CDR3: CSASSSGGMYGEQYF; J: TRBJ2-7; V: TRBV20-1; D: TRBD2; size: few
DNA: TGCGCCAGCAGCCAAGCGCTTGGGGAGACCCAGTACTTC; CDR3: CASSQALGETQYF; J: TRBJ2-5; V: TRBV4-3; D: NA; size: many
DNA: TGTGCCAGCAGCGAACAGGGGTCTACCACAGATACGCAGTATTTT; CDR3: CASSEQGSTTDTQYF; J: TRBJ2-3; V: TRBV2; D: TRBD1; size: NA
DNA: TGTGCCAGCTCACAGGGGGCCGAAGAGACCCAGTACTTC; CDR3: CASSQGAEETQYF; J: TRBJ2-5; V: TRBV18; D: TRBD1; size: few
DNA: TGTGCCAGCAGCCAAGATGGAGGGGAGGGGTATAATTCACCCCTCCACTTT; CDR3: CASSQDGGEGYNSPLHF; J: TRBJ1-6; V: TRBV3-1; D: NA; size: many
DNA: TGTGCCAGCAGCTTGGGTCCCCCCCTAGACAGTTCCGAGCAGTACTTC; CDR3: CASSLGPPLDSSEQYF; J: TRBJ2-7; V: TRBV5-4; D: NA; size: few
DNA: TGTGCCAGCAGCCCTATCAGGGGTCCCAGCTATGGCTACACCTTC; CDR3: CASSPIRGPSYGYTF; J: TRBJ1-2; V: TRBV7-8; D: NA; size: NA
DNA: TGCAGCGCGACGGGGGGGCGCGGCTATGGCTACACCTTC; CDR3: CSATGGRGYGYTF; J: TRBJ1-2; V: TRBV29-1; D: NA; size: few
DNA: TGCAGTGCTGCCAGACTAGCGGGGCGGGAGACCCAGTACTTC; CDR3: CSAARLAGRETQYF; J: TRBJ2-5; V: TRBV20-1; D: TRBD2; size: NA
DNA: TGTGCCAGCAGGTCTAGCGGGGGGAACTCCTACGAGCAGTACTTC; CDR3: CASRSSGGNSYEQYF; J: TRBJ2-7; V: TRBV6-5; D: TRBD2; size: NA
DNA: TGCAGTGCTGTCTCTCTGAGGATAGATACGCAGTATTTT; CDR3: CSAVSLRIDTQYF; J: TRBJ2-3; V: TRBV20-1; D: NA; size: many
DNA: TGTGCCAGCAGTATAGGGACAGGGGTTCAGCCCCAGCATTTT; CDR3: CASSIGTGVQPQHF; J: TRBJ1-5; V: TRBV12-3/TRBV12-4; D: TRBD1; size: many
DNA: TGTGCCAGCACAGCAACAGGATCTAACTATGGCTACACCTTC; CDR3: CASTATGSNYGYTF; J: TRBJ1-2; V: TRBV6-5; D: NA; size: NA
DNA: TGTGCCAGCAGCTTAGTGGGGGAACGCGAAGCTTTCTTT; CDR3: CASSLVGEREAFF; J: TRBJ1-1; V: TRBV7-2; D: NA; size: many
DNA: TGCAGTGCTAGTTACGGGAGTCGGAACACCTTC; CDR3: CSASYGSRNTF; J: TRBJ1-2; V: TRBV20-1; D: NA; size: many
DNA: TGTGCCAGCAGCCTTGGACAGTATAGCAATCAGCCCCAGCATTTT; CDR3: CASSLGQYSNQPQHF; J: TRBJ1-5; V: TRBV7-2; D: NA; size: many
DNA: TGTGCCACCAGCAGAGATGTGGGAACCTTCTCTGGAAACACCATATATTTT; CDR3: CATSRDVGTFSGNTIYF; J: TRBJ1-3; V: TRBV15; D: NA; size: many
DNA: TGCAGCGTTACTCTCAAAGTAGGGGACACTGAAGCTTTCTTT; CDR3: CSVTLKVGDTEAFF; J: TRBJ1-1; V: TRBV29-1; D: NA; size: few
DNA: TGTGCCTGGAGTGTTAGGGGACCTTTTTCGTTTCAGCCCCAGCATTTT; CDR3: CAWSVRGPFSFQPQHF; J: TRBJ1-5; V: TRBV30; D: NA; size: NA
DNA: TGTGCCAGCAGTGGACAGATGAACACTGAAGCTTTCTTT; CDR3: CASSGQMNTEAFF; J: TRBJ1-1; V: TRBV6-4; D: NA; size: few
DNA: TGTGCCAGCAGCTTACAGGGGGATACGCAGTATTTT; CDR3: CASSLQGDTQYF; J: TRBJ2-3; V: TRBV7-9; D: NA; size: many
DNA: TGTGCCAGCAGCTTTCAAGCGGGAGTCAGAGATACGCAGTATTTT; CDR3: CASSFQAGVRDTQYF; J: TRBJ2-3; V: TRBV7-2; D: TRBD2; size: NA
DNA: TGCAGTGCTAGCGGGACAGGGTTCCGCGCTGAAGCTTTCTTT; CDR3: CSASGTGFRAEAFF; J: TRBJ1-1; V: TRBV20-1; D: TRBD1; size: many
DNA: TGTGCCAGCAGCGCGAGACATTTAGGAAACACCATATATTTT; CDR3: CASSARHLGNTIYF; J: TRBJ1-3; V: TRBV7-2; D: NA; size: many
DNA: TGTGCCAGCAGCCTAAGCGGGGTTTTGTACGAGCAGTACTTC; CDR3: CASSLSGVLYEQYF; J: TRBJ2-7; V: TRBV11-2; D: TRBD2; size: few
DNA: TGCGCCAGCAGCCAAGTTGGGGCTCTCGGCGAGCAGTACTTC; CDR3: CASSQVGALGEQYF; J: TRBJ2-7; V: TRBV10-1; D: NA; size: many
DNA: TGTGCCAGCAGTGGAAGGAACAGGGGGCGTTATCAGCCCCAGCATTTT; CDR3: CASSGRNRGRYQPQHF; J: TRBJ1-5; V: TRBV2; D: TRBD1; size: many
DNA: TGTGCCAGCAGGGATCCTCCTAACTATGGCTACACCTTC; CDR3: CASRDPPNYGYTF; J: TRBJ1-2; V: TRBV6-2/TRBV6-3; D: NA; size: many
DNA: TGTGCCAGCAGTTACAGTCCGGACGGGAATTCACCCCTCCACTTT; CDR3: CASSYSPDGNSPLHF; J: TRBJ1-6; V: TRBV6-2/TRBV6-3; D: NA; size: few
DNA: TGTGCCAGCAGTACTACAGGGATCTACGAGCAGTACTTC; CDR3: CASSTTGIYEQYF; J: TRBJ2-7; V: TRBV6-5; D: NA; size: many
DNA: TGTGCCAGCAGTGAACAGGGGCCGTCGAACACCGGGGAGCTGTTTTTT; CDR3: CASSEQGPSNTGELFF; J: TRBJ2-2; V: TRBV6-5; D: TRBD1; size: few
DNA: TGTGCCAGCAGTCAGGACGTGGTAGTTTTCTTT; CDR3: CASSQDVVVFF; J: TRBJ1-1; V: TRBV6-6; D: NA; size: once
DNA: TGCGCCAGCAGACCTCCTAGCGGGACCCAGTACTTC; CDR3: CASRPPSGTQYF; J: TRBJ2-5; V: TRBV5-1; D: TRBD2; size: few
DNA: TGTGCCAGCAGCTCTGGCCGGAGCGGGAGAAGGGGAGAGACCCAGTACTTC; CDR3: CASSSGRSGRRGETQYF; J: TRBJ2-5; V: TRBV14; D: TRBD2; size: many
DNA: TGTGCCAGCAGCCCCGGGACAGGGGTCGACGAGCAGTACTTC; CDR3: CASSPGTGVDEQYF; J: TRBJ2-7; V: TRBV12-3/TRBV12-4; D: TRBD1; size: few
DNA: TGTGCCAGCAGCTTAGTTGAGACCCAGTACTTC; CDR3: CASSLVETQYF; J: TRBJ2-5; V: TRBV7-8; D: NA; size: NA
DNA: TGTGCCAGCAGGCTGGGACAGGGTCTCTCAGAGACCCAGTACTTC; CDR3: CASRLGQGLSETQYF; J: TRBJ2-5; V: TRBV5-6; D: TRBD1; size: few